The 5 T cell receptor beta chains presented below share a single source sample, sequenced in a study of molecular identifiers for immune sequencing clone quantification. TCRdb called the PCR reads again in MiXCR, with one record for every CDR3 protein. The sample yields about 640,000 distinct CDR3 sequences, nearly 20% seen once. Sequences were obtained from naive CD8+ T cells from blood, with Jurkat cell RNA spiked in. Subset reported: FACS-sorted CD8+CD4-CCR7+CD45RA+ naive T cells. The receptors shown here come from a human donor in good health. Some libraries in this study had Jurkat cell RNA spiked in.

Points on this clonotype: A read error is possible here, since a much larger clone lies one base away. The chain carries TRBV5-1 and TRBJ2-3, with D tentatively TRBD2 (5 bases). Germline V CDR1 and CDR2: SGHRS, YFSETQ. CDR3 length: 12 residues. Trimming cost V 7 bases and J 5 bases, with 11 bases left between them. CDR3 nucleotide sequence: TGCGCCAGCGACCACGAGGGAGATACGCAGTATTTT. It codes for CASDHEGDTQYF.

This clonotype was counted only a few times. The rearrangement uses TRBV9 and TRBJ1-4, with a tentative D call TRBD1 (6 bases). V was clipped by 4 bases and J by 7 bases, with 17 bases between them. The CDR3 consists of 15 residues. CDR1 SGDLS and CDR2 YYNGEE come from the germline V gene. In DNA form, the CDR3 reads TGTGCCAGCAGCCCCGGAGGGGGACCTCCTGAAAAACTGTTTTTT. It codes for CASSPGGGPPEKLFF.

This clonotype has more than one count but fewer than ten. A much larger clone is a single base away; this may be a read error. The chain is built from TRBV2 and TRBJ1-5, with 7 bases identical to TRBD1. V dropped 7 bases and J dropped 0; count of bases not matched to a gene: 6. The germline V gene encodes CDR1 SNHLY and CDR2 FYNNEI. The CDR3 is 15 amino acids. The CDR3 protein is CASIRDSVSNQPQHF. CDR3 sequence (DNA): TGTGCCAGCATTCGGGACAGTGTTAGCAATCAGCCCCAGCATTTT. The full variable domain, in which reference TRBV2 and TRBJ1-5 provide the parts outside the CDR3, is EPEVTQTPSHQVTQMGQEVILRCVPISNHLYFYWYRQILGQKVEFLVSFYNNEISEKSEIFDDQFSVERPDGSNFTLKIRSTKLEDSAMYFCASIRDSVSNQPQHFGDGTRLSIL.

Concerning this clonotype itself: Since a much larger clone is just one base distant, this may be a read error. In DNA, the CDR3 is TGTGCCAGCAGCCACCCACACTTGACTGAAGCTTCCTTT. It codes for CASSHPHLTEASF. V gene TRBV7-9 combines with J gene TRBJ1-1; D is unclear. The CDR3 extends over 13 amino acids. Germline assignment: CDR1 SEHNR and CDR2 FQNEAQ (reference sequence).

This clonotype was recorded at least ten times. The CDR3 loop reads CASSLRLAPADTQYF. CDR3 DNA: TGTGCCAGCAGCTTACGACTAGCACCCGCAGATACGCAGTATTTT. The V and J genes are TRBV7-9 and TRBJ2-3; 7 nucleotides align to TRBD2. CDR3 length equals 15 residues. The V gene end was trimmed by 2 bases and the J gene end by 4 bases; junction bases not matched to a gene: 6. Per the germline V gene, CDR1 is SEHNR and CDR2 is FQNEAQ (reference sequence).